The 7 T cell receptor beta chains listed next were all sequenced from one sample in a study of cytomegalovirus exposure and HLA in healthy donors. The PCR was carried out with 60 Vbeta primers and 13 Jbeta primers. The assay was immunoSEQ multiplex PCR, and TCRdb's table has in-frame clones only and misses some. The sample has about 180,000 clones; 60% to 80% are singletons. What was sequenced was PBMCs. Every receptor here comes from a man in his 60s in good health and CMV-seronegative.

CDR3 DNA: TGCGCCAGCAGCTTGGATGGGGGGGTTGCGACTGAAGCTTTCTTT. Its protein product is CASSLDGGVATEAFF. V and J are TRBV5-1 and TRBJ1-1; D possibly corresponds to TRBD1 (5 bases). V was pared by 0 bases and J by 5 bases, with 14 bases between. The germline V gene encodes CDR1 SGHRS and CDR2 YFSETQ. There are 15 residues in the CDR3.

There are a few counts of this clone. The chain links TRBV7-2 to TRBJ2-3; 8 bases align to TRBD2. Per the germline V gene, CDR1 is SGHTA and CDR2 is FQGNSA. V trimming: 3 bases; J trimming: 8 bases; junction bases outside the gene matches: 10. This CDR3 contains 15 residues. CDR3 nucleotide sequence: TGTGCCAGCAGCTTCATAGCGGGCGCGGGGGGTACGCAGTATTTT. It is translated as CASSFIAGAGGTQYF.

This chain uses TRBV27 with TRBJ1-1, with 10 nucleotides matching TRBD1. With V trimmed by 3 bases and J by 1 base, 2 bases remained unmatched. Germline values: CDR1 MNHEY, CDR2 SMNVEV (reference sequence). The CDR3 runs 15 residues. Here the CDR3 reads CASSFDRGPNTEAFF. CDR3 in DNA: TGTGCCAGCAGTTTTGACAGGGGGCCGAACACTGAAGCTTTCTTT.

This chain uses TRBV2 with TRBJ2-5; tentative D call: TRBD2 (6 bases). CDR1 SNHLY and CDR2 FYNNEI come from the germline V gene. The V and J ends lost 2 bases and 4 bases respectively, with 11 bases between them. The CDR3 is 14 residues long. DNA for the CDR3: TGTGCCAGCAGTGAATGGAGGGGAGGAGAGACCCAGTACTTC. This encodes CASSEWRGGETQYF.

The chain has TRBV20-1 and TRBJ2-7; no clear D gene. The CDR3 covers 11 residues. CDR1 and CDR2 (germline): DFQATT, SNEGSKA (reference sequence). Trimming removed 5 bases from V and 6 bases from J, with 11 bases in between. The CDR3 DNA is TGCAGTGCTCCCATCAGTGGCGAGCAGTACTTC. The encoded protein is CSAPISGEQYF.

The genes are TRBV5-1 and TRBJ2-2, with 11 bases that match TRBD2. Germline V gene sequence: CDR1 SGHRS, CDR2 YFSETQ. J was trimmed by 7 bases and V by 1 base; bases with no gene match: 6. The CDR3 extends over 16 amino acids. CDR3 protein: CASSLLGTSGIGELFF. DNA for the CDR3: TGCGCCAGCAGCTTGTTAGGGACTAGCGGAATCGGGGAGCTGTTTTTT.

The rearrangement links TRBV10-3 to TRBJ1-1; the D gene is possibly TRBD1 (5 bases). Trimming left V 4 bases short and J 11 bases short, with 17 bases between. The CDR3 has 13 amino acids. In germline, CDR1 is ENHRY, CDR2 SYGVKD. CDR3 DNA: TGTGCCATCAGTGGTGGGACTGCCGTGGGGGCTTTCTTT. It is translated as CAISGGTAVGAFF.